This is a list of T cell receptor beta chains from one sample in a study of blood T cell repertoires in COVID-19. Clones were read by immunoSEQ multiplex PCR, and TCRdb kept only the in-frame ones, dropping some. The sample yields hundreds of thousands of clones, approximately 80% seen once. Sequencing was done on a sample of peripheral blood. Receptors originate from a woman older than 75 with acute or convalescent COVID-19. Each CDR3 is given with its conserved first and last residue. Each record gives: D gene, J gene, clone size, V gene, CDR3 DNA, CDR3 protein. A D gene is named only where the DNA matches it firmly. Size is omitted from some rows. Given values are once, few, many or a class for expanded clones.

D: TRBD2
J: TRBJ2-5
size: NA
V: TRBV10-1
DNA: TGCGCCAGCCCCACCGGCGGGGGGGAGACCCAGTACTTC
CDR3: CASPTGGGETQYF

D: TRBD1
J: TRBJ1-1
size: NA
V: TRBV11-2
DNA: TGTGCCAGCAGCTCCAGGACAGGGGCGAACACTGAAGCTTTCTTT
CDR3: CASSSRTGANTEAFF

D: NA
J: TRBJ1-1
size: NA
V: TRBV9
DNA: TGTGCCAGCAGCGCGGACTGGAACACTGAAGCTTTCTTT
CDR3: CASSADWNTEAFF

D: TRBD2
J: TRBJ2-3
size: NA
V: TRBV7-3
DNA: TGTGCCAGCAGCGTGGGACTAGCGGTTTCGGGGGCGGATACGCAGTATTTT
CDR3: CASSVGLAVSGADTQYF

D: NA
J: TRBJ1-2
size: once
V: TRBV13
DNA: TGTGCCAGCAGCTTAGAGTTGGCAGGGGATGGCTACACCTTC
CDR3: CASSLELAGDGYTF

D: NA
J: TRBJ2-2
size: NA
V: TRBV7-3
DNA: TGTGCCAGCAGCAAGGACAGAAACACCGGGGAGCTGTTTTTT
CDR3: CASSKDRNTGELFF

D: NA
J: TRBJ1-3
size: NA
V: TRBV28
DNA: TGTGCCAGCAGCTCTGGGGGGGGTTTGAACACCATATATTTT
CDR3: CASSSGGGLNTIYF

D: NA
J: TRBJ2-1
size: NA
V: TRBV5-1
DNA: TGCGCCAGCTCCTTCAGGGGCTCCTACAATGAGCAGTTCTTC
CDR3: CASSFRGSYNEQFF

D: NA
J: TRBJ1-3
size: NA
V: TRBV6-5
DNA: TGTGCCAGCAGTCGGGGTGAGGGAAACACCATATATTTT
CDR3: CASSRGEGNTIYF

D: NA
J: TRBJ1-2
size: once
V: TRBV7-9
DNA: TGTGCCAGCAGCTTAGCTTCAGGGAACTATGGCTACACCTTC
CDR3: CASSLASGNYGYTF

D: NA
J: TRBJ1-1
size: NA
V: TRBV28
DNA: TGTGCCAGCAGTTTGGGGACATACGCTGAAGCTTTCTTT
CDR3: CASSLGTYAEAFF

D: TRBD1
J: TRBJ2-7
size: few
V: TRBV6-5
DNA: TGTGCCAGCAGTTACCGGGACAGGGGCTCCTACGAGCAGTACTTC
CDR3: CASSYRDRGSYEQYF

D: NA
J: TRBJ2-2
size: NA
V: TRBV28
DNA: TGTGCCAGCAGTTGGCAGAACACCGGGGAGCTGTTTTTT
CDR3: CASSWQNTGELFF

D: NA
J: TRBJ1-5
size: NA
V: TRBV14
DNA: TGTGCCAGCAGCCAGAGCGGGAAAGGGCACCAGCATTTT
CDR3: CASSQSGKGHQHF

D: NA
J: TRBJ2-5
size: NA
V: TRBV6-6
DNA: TGTGCCAGCAAGACAGAGAGTGAGACCCAGTACTTC
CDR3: CASKTESETQYF